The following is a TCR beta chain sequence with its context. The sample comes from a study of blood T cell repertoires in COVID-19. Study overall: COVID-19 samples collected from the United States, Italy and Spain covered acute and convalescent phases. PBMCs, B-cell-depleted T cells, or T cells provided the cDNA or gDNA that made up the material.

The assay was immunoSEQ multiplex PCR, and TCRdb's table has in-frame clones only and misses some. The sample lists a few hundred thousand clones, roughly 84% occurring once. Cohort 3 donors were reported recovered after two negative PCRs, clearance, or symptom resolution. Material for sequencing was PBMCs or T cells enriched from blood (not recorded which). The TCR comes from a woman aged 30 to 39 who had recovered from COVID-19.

CDR3 sequence: CASSQELVRPPLHF. The CDR3 DNA is TGTGCCAGCAGCCAAGAGTTGGTCAGGCCACCCCTCCACTTT. This rearrangement joins TRBV3-1 (or the pseudogene TRBV3-2) to TRBJ1-6; D remains ambiguous. Germline assignment: CDR1 LGHDT and CDR2 YNNKEL (reference sequence). The germline V and J ends were trimmed by 0 bases and 11 bases, with 11 bases remaining between them. The CDR3 is made up of 14 amino acids.